This passage covers 28 T cell receptor beta chains from one sample sequenced in a study of blood T cell repertoires in COVID-19. Sequencing was performed with immunoSEQ multiplex PCR; in TCRdb, only in-frame clones are kept and a portion is missing. The data contain roughly 36,000 clones, about 90% of them singletons. Input material: peripheral blood. The receptors shown here come from a man in his forties or fifties with active or convalescent COVID-19.

This chain joins TRBV2 and TRBJ1-5; TRBD1 aligns across 9 bases. Per the germline V gene, CDR1 is SNHLY and CDR2 is FYNNEI. J lost 6 bases, V lost 6 bases, and 6 bases had no gene match. This CDR3 comprises 14 residues. CDR3 nucleotides: TGTGCCAGCAGGCCCGGGACAGGGTTTCAGCCCCAGCATTTT. Encoded protein: CASRPGTGFQPQHF.

The rearrangement uses TRBV7-2 and TRBJ2-3; 14 nucleotides match TRBD2. Germline assignment: CDR1 SGHTA and CDR2 FQGNSA. The CDR3 totals 16 residues. The junction had 5 bases not matched to a gene; V was cut back by 5 bases and J by 4 bases. This chain's CDR3 is CASSPGLAGGADTQYF. DNA for the CDR3: TGTGCCAGCAGCCCTGGACTAGCGGGAGGCGCAGATACGCAGTATTTT.

This chain connects TRBV30 to TRBJ1-4, with 9 bases fitting TRBD1. The germline gives CDR1 GTSNPN, CDR2 SVGIG (reference sequence). The ends lost 0 bases at V and 8 bases at J; junction bases unmatched: 10. This CDR3 comprises 16 residues. The CDR3: CAWSVRGTGSGEKLFF. Written as DNA, the CDR3 is TGTGCCTGGAGTGTAAGGGGGACAGGGTCCGGAGAAAAACTGTTTTTT.

The CDR3 reads CASSTDLGGTEAFF. The CDR3 nucleotides are TGTGCCAGCAGTACCGATCTGGGGGGCACTGAAGCTTTCTTT. The chain has TRBV6-5 and TRBJ1-1; possible D gene TRBD1, 5 bases. Germline V lookup: CDR1 MNHEY, CDR2 SVGAGI. V shed 5 bases and J shed 4 bases, with 14 bases lying between them. CDR3 length equals 14 residues.

Here the CDR3 reads CASSYHVGGDYGYTF. CDR3 coding DNA: TGTGCCAGCAGTTACCACGTAGGGGGGGACTATGGCTACACCTTC. The V gene is TRBV28, the J gene TRBJ1-2, with a weak D call TRBD1 (6 bases). The germline V and J ends were trimmed by 4 bases and 3 bases, with 15 bases remaining between them. CDR1 and CDR2 from the germline V gene are MDHEN and SYDVKM. The CDR3 has 15 residues.

J is TRBJ2-2 and V is TRBV5-4; TRBD1 aligns across 7 bases. The germline V gene has CDR1 SGHNT and CDR2 YYREEE (reference sequence). The length of the CDR3 is 16 residues. The V segment lost 4 bases and the J segment 0 bases; nucleotides outside the gene matches: 6. The CDR3 reads CASSKSGTANTGELFF. The CDR3 nucleotides read TGTGCCAGCAGCAAATCCGGGACAGCGAACACCGGGGAGCTGTTTTTT.

The CDR3 DNA reads as TGCGCCAGCAGCTCGACTAGCTCCGCCTACGAGCAGTACTTC. It specifies CASSSTSSAYEQYF. The chain joins TRBV5-1 to TRBJ2-7; 7 nucleotides match TRBD2. This CDR3 contains 14 residues. Trimming at V came to 3 bases and at J to 2 bases, leaving 5 bases not matched to a gene. The germline V gene encodes CDR1 SGHRS and CDR2 YFSETQ.

The chain joins TRBV5-1 to TRBJ2-1; D uncertain. The V gene's germline CDR1 is SGHRS and CDR2 YFSETQ. CDR3 length: 13 amino acids. V lost 6 bases and J lost 3, with 10 bases in between. This CDR3 reads CASTLNGYNEQFF. The DNA of the CDR3 is TGCGCCAGCACCCTGAACGGCTACAATGAGCAGTTCTTC.

This clone was found once. The rearrangement uses TRBV3-1 (or the pseudogene TRBV3-2) and TRBJ1-1; tentative D call: TRBD1 (6 bases). The CDR3 spans 13 residues. Trimming took 4 bases from V and 1 from J, leaving 7 bases between them. Germline CDR1 LGHDT, CDR2 YNNKEL (reference sequence). CDR3 in amino acids: CASSPGQNTEAFF. The CDR3 DNA reads TGTGCCAGCAGCCCGGGACAGAACACTGAAGCTTTCTTT.

The V gene is TRBV20-1, the J gene TRBJ2-7, with D unresolved. Per germline, CDR1 DFQATT and CDR2 SNEGSKA (reference sequence). The germline V and J ends were trimmed by 8 bases and 10 bases, with 18 bases remaining between them. CDR3 length equals 11 residues. The CDR3 is CSPSSKGEQYF. The CDR3 DNA reads TGCAGTCCCTCATCCAAAGGAGAACAGTACTTC.

This chain joins TRBV27 and TRBJ2-1; 9 bases map to TRBD2. This CDR3 has 13 residues. The V gene's germline CDR1 is MNHEY and CDR2 SMNVEV (reference sequence). V shed 5 bases and J 4 bases; nucleotides not matched to a gene: 0. The CDR3 reads CASSTSGYNEQFF. CDR3 sequence (DNA): TGTGCCAGCAGTACTAGCGGGTACAATGAGCAGTTCTTC.

This clone was seen only once. CDR3 nucleotide sequence: TGTGCCACCAGCCACAAGACAGGGGGTGGAGAGACCCAGTACTTC. Protein sequence: CATSHKTGGGETQYF. The chain combines TRBV15 with TRBJ2-5, with 9 nucleotides matching TRBD1. The V and J ends lost 5 bases and 4 bases, in that order; junction bases with no gene match: 8. The CDR3 consists of 15 residues. Germline V gives CDR1 LNHNV, CDR2 YYDKDF (reference sequence).

The genes are TRBV5-4 and TRBJ1-2; TRBD1 matches at 7 bases. V lost 3 bases, J lost 8 bases, and 4 bases stayed unmatched. The CDR3 loop spans 12 amino acids. The germline V gene encodes CDR1 SGHNT and CDR2 YYREEE (reference sequence). The CDR3 coding sequence is TGTGCCAGCAGCTCAGGGGGGTACGGCTACACCTTC. Residues: CASSSGGYGYTF.

J is TRBJ1-2 and V is TRBV24-1; TRBD1 might be the D (5 bases). V dropped 3 bases and J dropped 7 bases, with 14 bases sitting between them. The CDR3 is 14 amino acids. The germline CDR1 and CDR2 sequences are KGHDR and SFDVKD. CDR3 in amino acids: CATSDDHYQGGYTF. The CDR3 DNA reads as TGTGCCACCAGTGATGACCATTATCAGGGTGGCTACACCTTC.

The gene calls are TRBV14 and TRBJ2-6, with D unclear. The germline V and J ends were trimmed by 1 base and 0 bases, with 4 bases remaining between them. The length of the CDR3 is 15 residues. Germline-derived CDR1 and CDR2 are SGHDN and FVKESK. CDR3 amino acids: CASSQVGSGANVLTF. The CDR3 nucleotides are TGTGCCAGCAGCCAAGTCGGCTCTGGGGCCAACGTCCTGACTTTC.

CDR3 residues: CASGLKHGGNTIYF. CDR3 DNA: TGTGCTAGTGGTTTAAAACATGGGGGGAACACCATATATTTT. The rearrangement joins TRBV12-5 to TRBJ1-3; D is perhaps TRBD1 (5 bases). The germline gives CDR1 LGHNT, CDR2 FRNRAP. CDR3 length: 14 amino acids. The germline V and J ends were trimmed by 3 bases and 7 bases, with 13 bases remaining between them. The variable domain in full, with the rest retrieved from reference TRBV12-5 and TRBJ1-3, is DARVTQTPRHKVTEMGQEVTMRCQPILGHNTVFWYRQTMMQGLELLAYFRNRAPLDDSGMPKDRFSAEMPDATLATLKIQPSEPRDSAVYFCASGLKHGGNTIYFGEGSWLTVV.

This chain uses TRBV19 with TRBJ2-5, with 10 bases lining up with TRBD2. The germline CDR1 and CDR2 sequences are LNHDA and SQIVND (reference sequence). The V segment lost 4 bases and the J segment 5 bases; nucleotides outside the gene matches: 10. The CDR3 runs to 16 residues. The chain's CDR3 is CASSTGASGSMETQYF. The DNA of the CDR3 is TGTGCCAGTAGTACAGGCGCTAGCGGGAGTATGGAGACCCAGTACTTC. The full variable domain, in which reference TRBV19 and TRBJ2-5 provide the parts outside the CDR3, is DGGITQSPKYLFRKEGQNVTLSCEQNLNHDAMYWYRQDPGQGLRLIYYSQIVNDFQKGDIAEGYSVSREKKESFPLTVTSAQKNPTAFYLCASSTGASGSMETQYFGPGTRLLVL.

The rearrangement links TRBV18 to TRBJ1-1; the D gene is possibly TRBD1 (5 bases). Per the germline V gene, CDR1 is KGHSH and CDR2 is LQKENI. The CDR3 has 16 residues. The V end lost 1 base, the J end lost 0 bases, and 12 bases lay between the germline ends. The DNA of the CDR3 is TGTGCCAGCTCACCACAGACAGTAAAGCTGAACACTGAAGCTTTCTTT. Translating it yields CASSPQTVKLNTEAFF.

The J gene is TRBJ2-2, the V gene TRBV2, with a possible D match to TRBD1 (6 bases). V was pared by 11 bases and J by 6 bases, with 19 bases between. The CDR3 sequence is 14 residues long. Germline CDR1 reads SNHLY; CDR2 reads FYNNEI. CDR3 region: CAGRQESGAGELFF. The CDR3 DNA reads as TGTGCCGGACGACAGGAGTCTGGGGCCGGGGAGCTGTTTTTT. Full variable domain (missing parts from reference TRBV2 and TRBJ2-2): EPEVTQTPSHQVTQMGQEVILRCVPISNHLYFYWYRQILGQKVEFLVSFYNNEISEKSEIFDDQFSVERPDGSNFTLKIRSTKLEDSAMYFCAGRQESGAGELFFGEGSRLTVL.

V and J are TRBV5-1 and TRBJ2-2; maybe TRBD1 (5 bases). Trimming left V 3 bases short and J 9 bases short, with 15 bases between. Germline lookup yields CDR1 SGHRS and CDR2 YFSETQ. This CDR3 region has 14 residues. The CDR3 protein is CASSSTGQGWELFF. CDR3 nucleotides: TGCGCCAGCAGCTCTACTGGGCAGGGCTGGGAGCTGTTTTTT.

The genes are TRBV28 and TRBJ2-7; D gene ambiguous. Trimming took 3 bases from V and 6 from J, leaving 21 bases between them. CDR1 MDHEN and CDR2 SYDVKM come from the germline V gene. The CDR3 spans 16 residues. The CDR3 protein is CASSFPLSTPDVEQYF. DNA for the CDR3: TGTGCCAGCAGTTTCCCGTTGTCTACGCCTGATGTCGAGCAGTACTTC.

V is TRBV28 and J is TRBJ2-7; 7 bases are a match to TRBD2. The CDR3 runs to 14 residues. Germline V lookup: CDR1 MDHEN, CDR2 SYDVKM. V was clipped by 5 bases and J by 4 bases; unmatched bases: 8. The CDR3 reads CASSNPGLRYEQYF. CDR3 nucleotide sequence: TGTGCCAGCAGTAACCCGGGACTAAGATACGAGCAGTACTTC.

The gene calls are TRBV18 and TRBJ1-1, with D unresolved. V gave up 3 bases and J gave up 4 bases, with 9 bases separating them. Germline loops: CDR1 KGHSH, CDR2 LQKENI. This CDR3 is built from 13 residues. CDR3 DNA: TGTGCCAGCTCACCGGCGGCGGTCACTGAAGCTTTCTTT. It codes for CASSPAAVTEAFF.

The rearrangement joins TRBV20-1 to TRBJ1-2; no clear D gene. V shed 7 bases and J shed 8 bases, with 11 bases lying between them. Germline loops: CDR1 DFQATT, CDR2 SNEGSKA (reference sequence). The CDR3 has 10 amino acids. The DNA of the CDR3 is TGCAGTGTTCCGAGTGTCGGCTACACCTTC. It is translated as CSVPSVGYTF.

V usage is TRBV19 and J usage is TRBJ2-3; possibly TRBD1 for D (5 bases). Trimming shortened V by 4 bases and J by 7 bases, and 12 bases separated the two germline ends. CDR3 length equals 13 residues. CDR1 and CDR2 (germline): LNHDA, SQIVND (reference sequence). CDR3 sequence reads: CASSTSRQNTQYF. CDR3 bases: TGTGCCAGTAGTACCAGTCGACAGAATACGCAGTATTTT.

This chain connects TRBV7-9 to TRBJ2-1, with a possible D match to TRBD2 (5 bases). This CDR3 contains 14 residues. Germline lookup yields CDR1 SEHNR and CDR2 FQNEAQ (reference sequence). Trimming took off 3 bases at V and 2 bases at J, with 8 bases between the two ends. In nucleotides, the CDR3 is TGTGCCAGCAGCTTTTCTAGCCCCTACAATGAGCAGTTCTTC. This codes for CASSFSSPYNEQFF.

The chain has TRBV6-5 and TRBJ1-2, with D unclear. From germline, CDR1 is MNHEY and CDR2 SVGAGI. V dropped 7 bases and J dropped 4 bases, with 16 bases sitting between them. The CDR3 is made up of 14 amino acids. The CDR3 nucleotides are TGTGCCAGCACAGCTGGGCGTGATGTCTATGGCTACACCTTC. Amino acid sequence: CASTAGRDVYGYTF.

The J gene is TRBJ1-1, the V gene TRBV10-3; 8 nucleotides line up with TRBD1. V lost 10 bases and J lost 0; bases outside the gene matches: 13. CDR3 size: 16 residues. Per germline, CDR1 ENHRY and CDR2 SYGVKD. The CDR3 spells CATLGQGAVVNTEAFF. DNA for the CDR3: TGTGCCACCCTGGGCCAGGGGGCCGTCGTGAACACTGAAGCTTTCTTT.